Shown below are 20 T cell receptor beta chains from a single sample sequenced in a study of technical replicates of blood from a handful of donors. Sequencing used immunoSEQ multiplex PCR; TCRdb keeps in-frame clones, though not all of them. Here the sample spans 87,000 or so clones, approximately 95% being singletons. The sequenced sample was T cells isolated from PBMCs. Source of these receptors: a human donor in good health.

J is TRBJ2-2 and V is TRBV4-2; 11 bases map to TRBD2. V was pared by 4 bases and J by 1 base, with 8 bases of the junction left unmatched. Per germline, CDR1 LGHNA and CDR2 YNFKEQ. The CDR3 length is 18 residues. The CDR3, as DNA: TGTGCCAGCAGCCTGAGTTTAGCGGGAGGGAAGAACACCGGGGAGCTGTTTTTT. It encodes CASSLSLAGGKNTGELFF.

The CDR3 sequence is CASSIITSGNTEQFF. The CDR3 DNA sequence: TGTGCCAGTAGTATAATCACTAGCGGGAATACTGAGCAGTTCTTC. The chain employs TRBV19 and TRBJ2-1; 10 nucleotides agree with TRBD2. The CDR3 has 15 amino acids. V lost 2 bases, J lost 9 bases, and 7 bases stayed unmatched. Germline assignment: CDR1 LNHDA and CDR2 SQIVND (reference sequence).

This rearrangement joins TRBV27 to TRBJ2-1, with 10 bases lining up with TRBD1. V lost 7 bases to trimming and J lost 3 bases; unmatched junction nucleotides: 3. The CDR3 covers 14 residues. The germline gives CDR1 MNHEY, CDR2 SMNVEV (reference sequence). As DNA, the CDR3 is TGTGCCAGCAAAGGGACAGGGGTCTACAATGAGCAGTTCTTC. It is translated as CASKGTGVYNEQFF.

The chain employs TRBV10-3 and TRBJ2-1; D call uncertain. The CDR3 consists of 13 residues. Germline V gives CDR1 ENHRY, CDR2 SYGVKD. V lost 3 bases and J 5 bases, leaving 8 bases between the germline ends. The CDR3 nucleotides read TGTGCCATCAGTGATATAGCTCACAATGAGCAGTTCTTC. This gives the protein CAISDIAHNEQFF.

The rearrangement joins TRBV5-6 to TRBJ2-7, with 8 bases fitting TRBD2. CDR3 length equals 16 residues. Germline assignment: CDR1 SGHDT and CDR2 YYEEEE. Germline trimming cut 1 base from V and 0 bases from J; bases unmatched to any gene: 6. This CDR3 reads CASSLSPSGFSYEQYF. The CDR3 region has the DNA TGTGCCAGCAGCTTGAGTCCTAGCGGGTTCTCCTACGAGCAGTACTTC.

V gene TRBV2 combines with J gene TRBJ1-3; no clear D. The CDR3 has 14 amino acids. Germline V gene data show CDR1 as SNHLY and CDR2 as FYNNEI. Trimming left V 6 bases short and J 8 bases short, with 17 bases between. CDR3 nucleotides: TGTGCCAGCAGCCAGACACGACGAGCTGACACCATATATTTT. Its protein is CASSQTRRADTIYF.

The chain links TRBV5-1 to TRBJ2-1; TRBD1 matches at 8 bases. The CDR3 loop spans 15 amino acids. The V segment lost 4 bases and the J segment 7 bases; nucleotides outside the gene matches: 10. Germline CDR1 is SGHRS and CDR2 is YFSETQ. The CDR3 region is CASSLSQGADNEQFF. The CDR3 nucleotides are TGCGCCAGCAGCCTCTCTCAGGGGGCCGATAATGAGCAGTTCTTC.

The CDR3 sequence: CASSMRDNYGYTF. The CDR3 DNA is TGTGCCAGCAGCATGCGGGACAACTATGGCTACACCTTC. This chain connects TRBV6-6 to TRBJ1-2; a weak D match, TRBD1 (5 bases). V lost 6 bases and J lost 2, with 10 bases in between. The CDR3 has 13 residues. In germline, CDR1 is MNHNY, CDR2 SVGAGI (reference sequence).

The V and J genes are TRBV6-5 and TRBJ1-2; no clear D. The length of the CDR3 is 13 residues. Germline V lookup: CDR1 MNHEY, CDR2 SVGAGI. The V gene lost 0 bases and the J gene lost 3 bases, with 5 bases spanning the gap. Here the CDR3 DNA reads TGTGCCAGCAGTTACTCGCAGTACTATGGCTACACCTTC. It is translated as CASSYSQYYGYTF.

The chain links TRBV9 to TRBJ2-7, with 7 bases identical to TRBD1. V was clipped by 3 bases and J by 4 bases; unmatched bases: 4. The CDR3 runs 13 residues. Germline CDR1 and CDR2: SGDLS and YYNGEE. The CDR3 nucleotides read TGTGCCAGCAGCGGGGGGACAGATTACGAGCAGTACTTC. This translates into CASSGGTDYEQYF.

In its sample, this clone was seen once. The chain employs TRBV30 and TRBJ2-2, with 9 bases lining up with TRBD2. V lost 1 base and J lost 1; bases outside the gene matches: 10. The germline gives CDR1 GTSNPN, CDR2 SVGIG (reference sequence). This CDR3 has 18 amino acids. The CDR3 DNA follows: TGTGCCTGGAGTGGCCTAGCGGGACGACAAGAGAACACCGGGGAGCTGTTTTTT. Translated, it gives CAWSGLAGRQENTGELFF. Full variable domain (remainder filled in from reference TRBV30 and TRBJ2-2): SQTIHQWPATLVQPVGSPLSLECTVEGTSNPNLYWYRQAAGRGLQLLFYSVGIGQISSEVPQNLSASRPQDRQFILSSKKLLLSDSGFYLCAWSGLAGRQENTGELFFGEGSRLTVL.

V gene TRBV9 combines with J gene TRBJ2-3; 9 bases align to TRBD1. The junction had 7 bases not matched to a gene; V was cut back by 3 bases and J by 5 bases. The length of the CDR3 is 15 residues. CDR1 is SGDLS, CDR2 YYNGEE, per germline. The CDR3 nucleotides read TGTGCCAGCAGCGCCCGGACAGGGGAGGGAGATACGCAGTATTTT. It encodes CASSARTGEGDTQYF.

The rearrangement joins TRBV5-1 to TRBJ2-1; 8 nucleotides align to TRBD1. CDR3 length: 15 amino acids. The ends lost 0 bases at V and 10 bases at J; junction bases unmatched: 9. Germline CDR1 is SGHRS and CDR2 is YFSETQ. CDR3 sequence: CASSLVPGGLFEQFF. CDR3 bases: TGCGCCAGCAGCTTGGTGCCAGGGGGCCTATTCGAGCAGTTCTTC.

The CDR3 protein is CASKNKGEGIHEQFF. In nucleotides, the CDR3 is TGTGCCAGCAAGAATAAGGGGGAGGGCATTCATGAGCAGTTCTTC. The chain has TRBV6-1 and TRBJ2-1; D perhaps matches TRBD2 (7 bases). V was shortened by 7 bases and J by 8 bases, with 21 bases between the two germline ends. The CDR3 is made up of 15 amino acids. The germline V gene has CDR1 MNHNS and CDR2 SASEGT.

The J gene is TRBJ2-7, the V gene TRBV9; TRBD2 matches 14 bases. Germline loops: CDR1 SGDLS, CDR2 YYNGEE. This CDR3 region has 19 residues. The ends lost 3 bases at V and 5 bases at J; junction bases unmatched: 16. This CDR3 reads CASSETGTSGRGVSNEQYF. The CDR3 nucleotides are TGTGCCAGCAGCGAAACCGGGACTAGCGGGAGAGGGGTTTCTAACGAGCAGTACTTC.

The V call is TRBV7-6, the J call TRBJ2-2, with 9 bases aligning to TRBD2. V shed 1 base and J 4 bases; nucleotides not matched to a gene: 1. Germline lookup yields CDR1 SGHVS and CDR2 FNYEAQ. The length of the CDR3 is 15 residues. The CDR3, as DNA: TGTGCCAGCAGCTTAGGGGGACTAGCCACCGGGGAGCTGTTTTTT. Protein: CASSLGGLATGELFF.

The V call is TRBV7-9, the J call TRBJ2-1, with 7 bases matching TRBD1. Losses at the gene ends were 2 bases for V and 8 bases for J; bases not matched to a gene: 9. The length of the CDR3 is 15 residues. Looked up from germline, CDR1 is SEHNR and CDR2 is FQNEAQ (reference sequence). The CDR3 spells CASSLPSTGLHEQFF. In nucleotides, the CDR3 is TGTGCCAGCAGCTTACCCTCGACAGGGTTGCATGAGCAGTTCTTC.

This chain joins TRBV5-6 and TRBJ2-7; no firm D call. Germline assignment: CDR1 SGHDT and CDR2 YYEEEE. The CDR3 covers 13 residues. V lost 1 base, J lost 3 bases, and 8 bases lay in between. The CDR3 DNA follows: TGTGCCAGCAGCTTGATTAGAAACTACGAGCAGTACTTC. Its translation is CASSLIRNYEQYF.

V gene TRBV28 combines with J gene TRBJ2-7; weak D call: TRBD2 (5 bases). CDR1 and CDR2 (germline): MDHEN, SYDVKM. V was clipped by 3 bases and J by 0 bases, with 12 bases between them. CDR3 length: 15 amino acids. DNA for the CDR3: TGTGCCAGCAGTTTTCTAGCCCAGAGCTCCTACGAGCAGTACTTC. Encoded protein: CASSFLAQSSYEQYF.

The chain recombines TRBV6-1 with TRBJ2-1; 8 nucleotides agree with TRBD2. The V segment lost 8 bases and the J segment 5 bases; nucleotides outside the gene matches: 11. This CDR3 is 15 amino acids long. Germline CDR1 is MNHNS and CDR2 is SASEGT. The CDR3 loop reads CASDLQRERDNEQFF. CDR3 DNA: TGTGCCAGCGACCTCCAGCGGGAGCGGGACAATGAGCAGTTCTTC.